These T cell receptor beta chains were read from a single sample in a study of T cell responses to AZD1222 COVID-19 vaccine. Some clones are missing from TCRdb's copy, which holds only in-frame ones; the method was immunoSEQ multiplex PCR. Seen here are 90,000 to 100,000 clones, 75% to 90% observed once, and the top ten hold just under 7.5%. The material was peripheral blood, obtained on day 0 of AZD1222 vaccination. The receptors derive from an adult in good health. Both conserved end residues are part of each CDR3.

CDR3aa	v_gene
CASSLGGARGTDTQYF	TRBV28
CASGGPQGNTIYF	TRBV6-5
CASSLGRDRGREQFF	TRBV11-1
CASSLGYQPQHF	TRBV28
CASRASGGHPSTDTQYF	TRBV7-2
CASSSSGGGNEKLFF	TRBV27
CASSFDRGQPQHF	TRBV5-8
CASSRGDNQPQHF	TRBV12-3/TRBV12-4
CASSGTGAYEQYF	TRBV19
CASSVPGRDEQYF	TRBV27
CAWSVGNYQPQHF	TRBV30
CASSYGPSSYNEQFF	TRBV6-2/TRBV6-3
CASSLAQAGGYTF	TRBV5-1
CASSFGSGSSTDTQYF	TRBV5-1
CASSSQSDRLNTEAFF	TRBV6-2/TRBV6-3
CASSVTGGYGYTF	TRBV6-6
CASSLGTSYEQYF	TRBV27
CASSYGQVLNYGYTF	TRBV6-5
CASSLVAERTEAFF	TRBV5-1
CAIRSGLAGPSQETQYF	TRBV10-3
CASTLLSTDTQYF	TRBV12-3/TRBV12-4
CASSVEGVGDTGELFF	TRBV9
CASSQDGGQAVTGELFF	TRBV4-2
CASSPAGTRRETQYF	TRBV7-2
CASNRNTEAFF	TRBV6-5
CASSLSPSVGYEQYF	TRBV28
CASSQPNRAPRSPLHF	TRBV16
CASSSGANQPQHF	TRBV25-1
CASSLPQAYGYTF	TRBV7-2
CASSVRDRGDGYTF	TRBV2
CASSLGQGLENTQYF	TRBV5-5
CAISPAGGASLSYEQYF	TRBV10-3
CASSLDMGTSTGELFF	TRBV7-2
CAWSMTDTQYF	TRBV30
CASSLYGLREEKLFF	TRBV5-1
CATSDSAPWTSGNLRTQYF	TRBV24-1
CASIRKGGELFF	TRBV12-3/TRBV12-4
CASSITGQGGYEQYF	TRBV19
CASSQDQSLLTDTQYF	TRBV14
CATRELSTDTQYF	TRBV6-6
CASSDSRKPQHF	TRBV6-4
CASSQESAGGTTGELFF	TRBV4-3
CASSESATPYSPLHF	TRBV2
CAWSVGTSGRGLAYEQYF	TRBV30
CASSLATGGGNTIYF	TRBV5-1
CASSGQGILQPQHF	TRBV6-6
CASSFTGTGGRQPQHF	TRBV19
CASSPLPGDNEQFF	TRBV18
CAISVGRGGNTGELFF	TRBV10-3
CASSLERTGQAHF	TRBV7-2
CASRDTGGNYGYTF	TRBV5-1
CASSLEQGGFLGYTF	TRBV5-1
CSVEDLGGVQQFF	TRBV29-1
CATALSVSQPQHF	TRBV6-5
CASSEAGSGANVLTF	TRBV2